Reported below is one T cell receptor (beta chain). The antigen is not known. A much larger clone differs by one base, so this may be a read error. These data originate in a study of regulatory T cells in long-lasting Graves disease. Background on the study: Persistent Graves' disease meant over 5 years of antithyroid drugs with positive TSH receptor antibodies. Study observations and caveats: Patients with persistent disease showed a bias toward TRBV28, TRBJ1-2 and TRBJ2-5.

This CDR3 region has 13 residues. Germline-derived CDR1 and CDR2 are DFQATT and SNEGSKA (reference sequence). Trimming shortened V by 3 bases and J by 4 bases, and 12 bases separated the two germline ends. This sample's time point: persistent/refractory GD, antithyroid drugs over 5 years with positive TRAb. Construction of the TCR library relied on RNA isolated from PBMCs. For TCR beta, libraries came from iRepertoire HTBI primers and Arm-PCR of CDR3 regions. From the multiplex PCR reads, TCRdb called clonotypes with MiXCR, one entry per CDR3 protein. This sample has fewer than 450,000 distinct CDR3 sequences; about 20% occur once, and the top ten carry around 20%.

The input for sequencing was peripheral blood mononuclear cells (PBMCs), taken when the disease was refractory, from a patient treated with antithyroid drugs. The genes are TRBV20-1 and TRBJ2-5; D uncertain. This TCR was sampled from a female donor with Graves disease. CDR3: CSASRAHRETQYF. CDR3 sequence (DNA): TGCAGTGCTAGTAGAGCGCACCGAGAGACCCAGTACTTC.